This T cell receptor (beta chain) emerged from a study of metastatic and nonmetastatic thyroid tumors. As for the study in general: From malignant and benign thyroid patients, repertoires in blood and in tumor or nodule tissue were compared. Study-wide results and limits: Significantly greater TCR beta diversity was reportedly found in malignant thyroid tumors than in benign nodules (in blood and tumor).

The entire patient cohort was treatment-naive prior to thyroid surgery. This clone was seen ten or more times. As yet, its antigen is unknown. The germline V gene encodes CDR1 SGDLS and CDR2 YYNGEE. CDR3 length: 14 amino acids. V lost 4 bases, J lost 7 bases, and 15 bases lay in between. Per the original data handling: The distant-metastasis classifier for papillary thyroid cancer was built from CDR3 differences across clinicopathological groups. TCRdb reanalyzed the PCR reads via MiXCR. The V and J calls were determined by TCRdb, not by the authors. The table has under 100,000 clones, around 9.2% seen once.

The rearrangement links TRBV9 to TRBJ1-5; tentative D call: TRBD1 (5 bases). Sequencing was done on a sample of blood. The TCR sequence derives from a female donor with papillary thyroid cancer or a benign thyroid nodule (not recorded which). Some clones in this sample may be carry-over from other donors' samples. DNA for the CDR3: TGTGCCAGCAGCCGCGGGGGGTCGGAACAGCCCCAGCATTTT. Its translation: CASSRGGSEQPQHF.